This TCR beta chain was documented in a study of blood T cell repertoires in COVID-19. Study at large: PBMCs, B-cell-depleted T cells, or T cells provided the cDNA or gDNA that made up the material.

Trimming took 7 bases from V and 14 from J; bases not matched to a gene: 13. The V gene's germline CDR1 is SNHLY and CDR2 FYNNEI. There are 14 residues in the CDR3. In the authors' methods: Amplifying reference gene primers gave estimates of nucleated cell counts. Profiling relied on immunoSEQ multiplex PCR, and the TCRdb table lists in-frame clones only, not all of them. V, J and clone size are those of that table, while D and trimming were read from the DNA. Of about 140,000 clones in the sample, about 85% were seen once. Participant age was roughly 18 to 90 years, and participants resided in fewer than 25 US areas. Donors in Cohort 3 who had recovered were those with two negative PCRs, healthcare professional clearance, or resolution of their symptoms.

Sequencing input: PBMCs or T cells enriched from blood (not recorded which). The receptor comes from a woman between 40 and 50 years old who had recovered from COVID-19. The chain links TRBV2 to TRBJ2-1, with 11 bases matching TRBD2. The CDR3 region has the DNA TGTGCCAGCACGCCGGGACTAGCGGTAGAGTCTGAGTTCTTC. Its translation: CASTPGLAVESEFF. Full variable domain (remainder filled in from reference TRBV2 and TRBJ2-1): EPEVTQTPSHQVTQMGQEVILRCVPISNHLYFYWYRQILGQKVEFLVSFYNNEISEKSEIFDDQFSVERPDGSNFTLKIRSTKLEDSAMYFCASTPGLAVESEFFGPGTRLTVL.